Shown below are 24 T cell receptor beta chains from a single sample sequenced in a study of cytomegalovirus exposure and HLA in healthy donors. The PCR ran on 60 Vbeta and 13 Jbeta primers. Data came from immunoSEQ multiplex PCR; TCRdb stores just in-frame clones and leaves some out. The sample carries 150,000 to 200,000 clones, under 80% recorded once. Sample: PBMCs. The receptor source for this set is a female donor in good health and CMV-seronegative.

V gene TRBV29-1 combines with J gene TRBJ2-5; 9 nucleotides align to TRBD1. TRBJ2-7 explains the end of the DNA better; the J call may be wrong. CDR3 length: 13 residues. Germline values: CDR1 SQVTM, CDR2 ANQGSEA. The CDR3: CSGQRDRGDEQYF. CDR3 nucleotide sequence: TGCAGCGGCCAACGAGACAGGGGGGACGAGCAGTACTTC.

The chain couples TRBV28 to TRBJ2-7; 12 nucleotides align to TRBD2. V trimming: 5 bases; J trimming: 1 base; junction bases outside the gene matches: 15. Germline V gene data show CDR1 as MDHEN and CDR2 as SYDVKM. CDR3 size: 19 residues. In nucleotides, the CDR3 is TGTGCCAGCAGTCTCTGGGCTAGCGGGAGGGGATCCCTGTCCTACGAGCAGTACTTC. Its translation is CASSLWASGRGSLSYEQYF. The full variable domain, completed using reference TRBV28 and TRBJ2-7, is DVKVTQSSRYLVKRTGEKVFLECVQDMDHENMFWYRQDPGLGLRLIYFSYDVKMKEKGDIPEGYSVSREKKERFSLILESASTNQTSMYLCASSLWASGRGSLSYEQYFGPGTRLTVT.

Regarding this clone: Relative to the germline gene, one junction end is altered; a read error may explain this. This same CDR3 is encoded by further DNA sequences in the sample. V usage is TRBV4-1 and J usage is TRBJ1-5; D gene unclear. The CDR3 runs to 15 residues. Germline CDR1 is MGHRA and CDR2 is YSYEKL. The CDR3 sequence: CASSTSMNSNQPQHF. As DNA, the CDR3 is TGTGCCAGCAGCACTTCCATGAATAGCAATCAGCCCCAGCATTTT.

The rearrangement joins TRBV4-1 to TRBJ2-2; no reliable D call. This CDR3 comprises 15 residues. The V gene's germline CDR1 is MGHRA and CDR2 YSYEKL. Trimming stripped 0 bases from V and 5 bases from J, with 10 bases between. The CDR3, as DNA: TGCGCCAGCAGCCAAGAAGGTCCCAGGACCGGGGAGCTGTTTTTT. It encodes CASSQEGPRTGELFF.

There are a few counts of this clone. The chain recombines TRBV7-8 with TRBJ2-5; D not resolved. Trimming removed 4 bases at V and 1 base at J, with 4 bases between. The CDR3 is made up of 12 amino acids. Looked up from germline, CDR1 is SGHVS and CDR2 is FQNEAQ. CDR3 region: CASSWSQETQYF. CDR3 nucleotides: TGTGCCAGCAGCTGGAGCCAAGAGACCCAGTACTTC. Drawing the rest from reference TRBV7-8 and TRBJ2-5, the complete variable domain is GAGVSQSPRYKVAKRGQDVALRCDPISGHVSLFWYQQALGQGPEFLTYFQNEAQLDKSGLPSDRFFAERPEGSVSTLKIQRTQQEDSAVYLCASSWSQETQYFGPGTRLLVL.

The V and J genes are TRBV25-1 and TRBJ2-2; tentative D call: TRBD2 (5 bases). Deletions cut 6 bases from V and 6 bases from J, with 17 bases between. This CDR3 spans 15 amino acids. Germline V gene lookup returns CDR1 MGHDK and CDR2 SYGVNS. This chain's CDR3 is CASSPTGVGAGELFF. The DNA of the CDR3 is TGTGCCAGCAGCCCGACTGGGGTCGGGGCCGGGGAGCTGTTTTTT. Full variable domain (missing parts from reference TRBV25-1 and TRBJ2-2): EADIYQTPRYLVIGTGKKITLECSQTMGHDKMYWYQQDPGMELHLIHYSYGVNSTEKGDLSSESTVSRIRTEHFPLTLESARPSHTSQYLCASSPTGVGAGELFFGEGSRLTVL.

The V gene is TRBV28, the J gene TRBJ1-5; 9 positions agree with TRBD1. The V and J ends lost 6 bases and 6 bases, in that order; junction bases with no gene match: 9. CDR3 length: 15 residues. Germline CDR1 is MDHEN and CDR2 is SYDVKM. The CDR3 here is CASSRGQGRAQPQHF. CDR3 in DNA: TGTGCCAGCAGCCGGGGACAGGGACGAGCTCAGCCCCAGCATTTT.

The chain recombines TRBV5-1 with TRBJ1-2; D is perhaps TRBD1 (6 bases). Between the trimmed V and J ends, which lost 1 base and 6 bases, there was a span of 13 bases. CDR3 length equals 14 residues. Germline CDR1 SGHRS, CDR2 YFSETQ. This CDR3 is CASSLFRGEDGYTF. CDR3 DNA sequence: TGCGCCAGCAGCTTGTTCAGGGGAGAGGATGGCTACACCTTC.

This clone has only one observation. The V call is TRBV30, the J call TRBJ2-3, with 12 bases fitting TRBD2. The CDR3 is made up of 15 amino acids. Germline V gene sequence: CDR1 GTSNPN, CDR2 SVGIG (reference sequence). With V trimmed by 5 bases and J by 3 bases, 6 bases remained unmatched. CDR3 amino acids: CAWCIGTSGTDTQYF. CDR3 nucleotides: TGTGCCTGGTGTATTGGGACTAGCGGGACAGATACGCAGTATTTT.

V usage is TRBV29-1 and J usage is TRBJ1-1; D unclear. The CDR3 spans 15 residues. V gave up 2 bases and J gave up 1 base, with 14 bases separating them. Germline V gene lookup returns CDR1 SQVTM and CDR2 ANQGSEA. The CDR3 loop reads CSVELRLVSNTEAFF. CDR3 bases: TGCAGCGTTGAATTGAGGCTGGTTTCGAACACTGAAGCTTTCTTT. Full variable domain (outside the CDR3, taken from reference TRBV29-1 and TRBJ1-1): SAVISQKPSRDICQRGTSLTIQCQVDSQVTMMFWYRQQPGQSLTLIATANQGSEATYESGFVIDKFPISRPNLTFSTLTVSNMSPEDSSIYLCSVELRLVSNTEAFFGQGTRLTVV.

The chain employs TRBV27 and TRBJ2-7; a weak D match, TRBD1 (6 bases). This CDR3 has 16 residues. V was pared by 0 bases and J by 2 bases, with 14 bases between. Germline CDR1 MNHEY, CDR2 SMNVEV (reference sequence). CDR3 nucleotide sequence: TGTGCCAGCAGTTTATCAGCAGGGGAGAGGACCTACGAGCAGTACTTC. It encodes CASSLSAGERTYEQYF.

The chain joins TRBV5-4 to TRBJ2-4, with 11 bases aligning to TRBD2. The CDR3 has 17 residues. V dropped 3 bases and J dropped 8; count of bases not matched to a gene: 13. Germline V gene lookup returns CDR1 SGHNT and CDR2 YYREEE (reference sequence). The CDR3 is CASSSLIIAGGRHIQYF. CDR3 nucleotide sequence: TGTGCCAGCAGCTCCCTAATAATAGCGGGGGGGAGGCACATTCAGTACTTC. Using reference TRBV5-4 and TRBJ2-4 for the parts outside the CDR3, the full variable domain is ETGVTQSPTHLIKTRGQQVTLRCSSQSGHNTVSWYQQALGQGPQFIFQYYREEENGRGNFPPRFSGLQFPNYSSELNVNALELDDSALYLCASSSLIIAGGRHIQYFGAGTRLSVL.

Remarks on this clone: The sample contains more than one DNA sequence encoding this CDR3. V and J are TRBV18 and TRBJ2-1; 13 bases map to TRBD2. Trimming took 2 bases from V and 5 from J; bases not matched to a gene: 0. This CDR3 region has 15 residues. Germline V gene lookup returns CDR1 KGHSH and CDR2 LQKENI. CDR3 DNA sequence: TGTGCCAGCTCACCAGGACTAGCGGGGGACAATGAGCAGTTCTTC. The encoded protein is CASSPGLAGDNEQFF.

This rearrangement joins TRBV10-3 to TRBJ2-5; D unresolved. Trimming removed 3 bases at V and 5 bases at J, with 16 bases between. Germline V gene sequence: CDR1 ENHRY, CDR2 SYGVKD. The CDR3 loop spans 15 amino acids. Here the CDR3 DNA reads TGTGCCATCAGTGATCCCCGCTTACCCGGGGAGACCCAGTACTTC. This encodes CAISDPRLPGETQYF.

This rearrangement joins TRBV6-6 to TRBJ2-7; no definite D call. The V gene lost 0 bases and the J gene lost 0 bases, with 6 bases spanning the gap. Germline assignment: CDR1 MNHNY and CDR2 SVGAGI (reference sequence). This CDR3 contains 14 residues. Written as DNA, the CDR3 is TGTGCCAGCAGTTACTCATCGAGCTCCTACGAGCAGTACTTC. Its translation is CASSYSSSSYEQYF.

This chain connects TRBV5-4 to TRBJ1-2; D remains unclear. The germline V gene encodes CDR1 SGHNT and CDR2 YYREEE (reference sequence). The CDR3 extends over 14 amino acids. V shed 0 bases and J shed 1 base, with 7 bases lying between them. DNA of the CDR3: TGTGCCAGCAGCTTGGCGCCGGGTAACTATGGCTACACCTTC. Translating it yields CASSLAPGNYGYTF.

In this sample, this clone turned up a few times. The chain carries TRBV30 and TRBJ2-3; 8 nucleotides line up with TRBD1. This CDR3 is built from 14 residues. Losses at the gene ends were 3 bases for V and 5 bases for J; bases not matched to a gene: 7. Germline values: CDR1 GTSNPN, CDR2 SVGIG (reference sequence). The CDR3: CAWSRGQGIDTQYF. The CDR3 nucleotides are TGTGCCTGGAGCCGCGGACAGGGTATAGATACGCAGTATTTT.

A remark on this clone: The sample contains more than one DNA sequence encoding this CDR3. The CDR3 is CASSYAGLNTEAFF. CDR3 DNA: TGTGCCAGCAGTTACGCGGGCCTGAACACTGAAGCTTTCTTT. The chain uses TRBV6-5 and TRBJ1-1; D is unresolved. Germline V CDR1 and CDR2: MNHEY, SVGAGI. The CDR3 sequence is 14 residues long. V was pared by 2 bases and J by 0 bases, with 7 bases between.

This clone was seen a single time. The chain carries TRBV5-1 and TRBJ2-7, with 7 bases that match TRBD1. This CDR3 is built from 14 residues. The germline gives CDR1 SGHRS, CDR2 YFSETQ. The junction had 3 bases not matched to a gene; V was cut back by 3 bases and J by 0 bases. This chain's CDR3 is CASSSRDSSYEQYF. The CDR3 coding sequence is TGCGCCAGCAGCTCCAGGGACAGCTCCTACGAGCAGTACTTC.

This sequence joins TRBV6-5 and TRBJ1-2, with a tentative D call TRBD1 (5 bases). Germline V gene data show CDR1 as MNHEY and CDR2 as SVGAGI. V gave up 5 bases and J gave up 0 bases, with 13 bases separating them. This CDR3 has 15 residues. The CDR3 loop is CASSRPGLSNYGYTF. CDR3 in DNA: TGTGCCAGCAGTCGACCGGGACTGTCTAACTATGGCTACACCTTC.

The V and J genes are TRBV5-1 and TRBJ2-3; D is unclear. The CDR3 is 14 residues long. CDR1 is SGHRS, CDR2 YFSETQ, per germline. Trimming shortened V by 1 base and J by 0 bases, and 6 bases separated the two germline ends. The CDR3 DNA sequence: TGCGCCAGCAGCTTGAGAGCGAGCACAGATACGCAGTATTTT. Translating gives CASSLRASTDTQYF. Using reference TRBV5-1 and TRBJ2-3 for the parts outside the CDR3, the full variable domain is KAGVTQTPRYLIKTRGQQVTLSCSPISGHRSVSWYQQTPGQGLQFLFEYFSETQRNKGNFPGRFSGRQFSNSRSEMNVSTLELGDSALYLCASSLRASTDTQYFGPGTRLTVL.

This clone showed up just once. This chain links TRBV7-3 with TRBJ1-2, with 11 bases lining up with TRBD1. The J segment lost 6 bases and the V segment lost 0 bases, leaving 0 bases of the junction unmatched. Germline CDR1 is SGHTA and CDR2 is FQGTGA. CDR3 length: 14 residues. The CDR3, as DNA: TGTGCCAGCAGCTTAACGGACAGGGGGCATGGCTACACCTTC. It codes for CASSLTDRGHGYTF.

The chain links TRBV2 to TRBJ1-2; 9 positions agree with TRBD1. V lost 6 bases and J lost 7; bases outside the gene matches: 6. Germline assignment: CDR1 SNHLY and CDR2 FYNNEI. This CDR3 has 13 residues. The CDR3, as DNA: TGTGCCAGCAGAGGACAGGGGTCGCTTGGCTACACCTTC. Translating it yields CASRGQGSLGYTF.

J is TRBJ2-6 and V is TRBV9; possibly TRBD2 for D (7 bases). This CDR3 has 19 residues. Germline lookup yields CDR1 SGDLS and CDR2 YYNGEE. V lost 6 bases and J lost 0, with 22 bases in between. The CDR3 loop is CASTSLEGGKSSGANVLTF. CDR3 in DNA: TGTGCCAGCACCAGCCTAGAGGGGGGGAAGAGCTCTGGGGCCAACGTCCTGACTTTC. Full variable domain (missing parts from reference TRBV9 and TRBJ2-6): DSGVTQTPKHLITATGQRVTLRCSPRSGDLSVYWYQQSLDQGLQFLIQYYNGEERAKGNILERFSAQQFPDLHSELNLSSLELGDSALYFCASTSLEGGKSSGANVLTFGAGSRLTVL.